Below are 9 T cell receptor beta chains sequenced from a single sample in a study of blood T cell repertoires in COVID-19. The method was immunoSEQ multiplex PCR; TCRdb's version includes in-frame clones alone and lacks a portion of them. The sample consists of 300,000 or so clones, more than 75% of them appearing once. Sequences were obtained from PBMCs or T cells enriched from blood (not recorded which). Receptors originate from a woman aged 25-40 years who had recovered from COVID-19.

This clone was detected many times. The chain has TRBV27 and TRBJ2-3; unclear D gene. The CDR3 totals 13 residues. V was pared by 6 bases and J by 0 bases, with 7 bases between. CDR1 is MNHEY, CDR2 SMNVEV, per germline (reference sequence). CDR3 protein: CASRLPSTDTQYF. In DNA form, the CDR3 reads TGTGCCAGCAGACTCCCTAGCACAGATACGCAGTATTTT.

The V gene is TRBV6-2 or TRBV6-3, the J gene TRBJ2-6; TRBD2 might be the D (5 bases). CDR1 is MNHEY and CDR2 is SVGEGT in the germline V gene. This CDR3 spans 18 amino acids. V lost 2 bases and J lost 0, with 14 bases in between. CDR3 bases: TGTGCCAGCAGTTACGTCGCCCCGGGGTTCTCTGGGGCCAACGTCCTGACTTTC. As protein: CASSYVAPGFSGANVLTF.

The sample holds one count of this clone. The chain couples TRBV10-3 to TRBJ1-1, with D tentatively TRBD1 (5 bases). Germline-derived CDR1 and CDR2 are ENHRY and SYGVKD. V lost 3 bases, J lost 0 bases, and 11 bases lay in between. This CDR3 region has 15 residues. CDR3 region: CAISERGSLNTEAFF. CDR3 sequence (DNA): TGTGCCATCAGTGAAAGGGGCAGCTTGAACACTGAAGCTTTCTTT.

V gene TRBV2 combines with J gene TRBJ2-2, with TRBD2 matching over 11 bases. Germline V lookup: CDR1 SNHLY, CDR2 FYNNEI. V was pared by 3 bases and J by 1 base, with 7 bases of the junction left unmatched. CDR3 length equals 18 residues. CDR3 DNA: TGTGCCAGCAGTGAGATCCGGCTAGCGGGGGGGAACACCGGGGAGCTGTTTTTT. Translation: CASSEIRLAGGNTGELFF.

This clone has only a few counts. The rearrangement links TRBV30 to TRBJ1-4; unclear D gene. Trimming took off 3 bases at V and 5 bases at J, with 10 bases between the two ends. The CDR3 extends over 13 amino acids. CDR1 is GTSNPN and CDR2 is SVGIG in the germline V gene (reference sequence). The CDR3 protein is CAWSYSFNEKLFF. The CDR3 DNA is TGTGCCTGGAGCTACAGCTTCAATGAAAAACTGTTTTTT.

The sample holds one count of this clone. Additional DNA sequences in this sample encode the identical CDR3. V is TRBV28 and J is TRBJ1-2, with D unresolved. The CDR3 consists of 10 residues. Looked up from germline, CDR1 is MDHEN and CDR2 is SYDVKM. Trimming left V 6 bases short and J 4 bases short, with 3 bases between. The CDR3 DNA is TGTGCCAGCAGCCGCTATGGCTACACCTTC. This encodes CASSRYGYTF.

This sequence joins TRBV27 and TRBJ2-7; 9 nucleotides line up with TRBD2. Germline V gene sequence: CDR1 MNHEY, CDR2 SMNVEV (reference sequence). The CDR3 runs 15 residues. J was trimmed by 6 bases and V by 5 bases; bases with no gene match: 11. DNA of the CDR3: TGTGCCAGCAGTCTTCGCGCGGGGGGGCCGGCCGAGCAGTACTTC. Its translation is CASSLRAGGPAEQYF.

CDR3 protein: CASSLVGTANTEAFF. CDR3 DNA: TGTGCCAGCAGCTTAGTAGGGACAGCGAACACTGAAGCTTTCTTT. This chain connects TRBV7-9 to TRBJ1-1, with 7 positions matching TRBD1. CDR1 is SEHNR and CDR2 is FQNEAQ in the germline V gene (reference sequence). With V trimmed by 1 base and J by 1 base, 3 bases remained unmatched. The CDR3 covers 15 residues. The full variable domain, rest sourced from reference TRBV7-9 and TRBJ1-1, is DTGVSQNPRHKITKRGQNVTFRCDPISEHNRLYWYRQTLGQGPEFLTYFQNEAQLEKSRLLSDRFSAERPKGSFSTLEIQRTEQGDSAMYLCASSLVGTANTEAFFGQGTRLTVV.

This rearrangement joins TRBV5-4 to TRBJ1-6; 7 nucleotides match TRBD1. CDR3 length equals 16 residues. The germline V gene has CDR1 SGHNT and CDR2 YYREEE (reference sequence). With V trimmed by 4 bases and J by 6 bases, 10 bases remained unmatched. The CDR3 region is CASSGGGRSGNSPLHF. CDR3 DNA: TGTGCCAGCAGCGGAGGGGGCCGGTCGGGTAATTCACCCCTCCACTTT.